One sample yielded the 26 T cell receptor beta chains listed below, sequenced in a study of cytomegalovirus exposure and HLA in healthy donors. Profiling relied on immunoSEQ multiplex PCR, and the TCRdb table lists in-frame clones only, not all of them. The table shows about 83,000 clones, with roughly 96% occurring only once. The sample consisted of PBMCs. The receptors derive from a woman aged 18-30 years in good health and CMV-seronegative.

V is TRBV5-6 and J is TRBJ2-5, with 9 bases that match TRBD2. After removal of 3 bases from V and 5 bases from J, the junction contained 8 bases not matched to a gene. CDR3 length equals 15 residues. CDR1 SGHDT and CDR2 YYEEEE come from the germline V gene. The CDR3 here is CASSWGLAGLETQYF. CDR3 coding DNA: TGTGCCAGCAGCTGGGGACTAGCCGGCTTGGAGACCCAGTACTTC.

The chain combines TRBV28 with TRBJ1-2; 10 positions match TRBD1. CDR1 MDHEN and CDR2 SYDVKM come from the germline V gene. V shed 3 bases, J shed 8 bases, and the junction held 6 bases outside the gene matches. The CDR3 is made up of 14 amino acids. The CDR3 here is CASSLFGTGEGYTF. The CDR3 DNA reads as TGTGCCAGCAGTTTGTTTGGGACAGGGGAAGGCTACACCTTC.

J is TRBJ2-7 and V is TRBV28; a weak D match, TRBD1 (6 bases). The CDR3 runs to 14 residues. Trimming stripped 5 bases from V and 2 bases from J, with 13 bases between. The V gene's germline CDR1 is MDHEN and CDR2 SYDVKM. CDR3 sequence reads: CASSPHRDTYEQYF. In DNA, the CDR3 is TGTGCCAGCAGTCCACACAGGGATACCTACGAGCAGTACTTC. The entire variable domain, with the rest obtained from reference TRBV28 and TRBJ2-7, is as follows: DVKVTQSSRYLVKRTGEKVFLECVQDMDHENMFWYRQDPGLGLRLIYFSYDVKMKEKGDIPEGYSVSREKKERFSLILESASTNQTSMYLCASSPHRDTYEQYFGPGTRLTVT.

This chain connects TRBV6-6 to TRBJ1-5; possibly TRBD1 for D (5 bases). The CDR3 covers 16 residues. Trimming left V 0 bases short and J 8 bases short, with 17 bases between. CDR1 is MNHNY, CDR2 SVGAGI, per germline (reference sequence). This CDR3 is CASSYSRAGLQKPQHF. DNA for the CDR3: TGTGCCAGCAGTTACTCGAGGGCGGGACTCCAGAAGCCCCAGCATTTT.

The rearrangement joins TRBV11-2 to TRBJ2-7; possibly TRBD1 for D (5 bases). CDR3 length equals 13 residues. Trimming stripped 1 base from V and 6 bases from J, with 10 bases between. Germline V lookup: CDR1 SGHAT, CDR2 FQNNGV. The CDR3 spells CASSLGGQGEQYF. The CDR3 DNA sequence: TGTGCCAGCAGCTTAGGGGGCCAAGGCGAGCAGTACTTC. The entire variable domain, with the rest obtained from reference TRBV11-2 and TRBJ2-7, is as follows: EAGVAQSPRYKIIEKRQSVAFWCNPISGHATLYWYQQILGQGPKLLIQFQNNGVVDDSQLPKDRFSAERLKGVDSTLKIQPAKLEDSAVYLCASSLGGQGEQYFGPGTRLTVT.

The chain carries TRBV2 and TRBJ2-7; no clear D. The germline CDR1 and CDR2 sequences are SNHLY and FYNNEI. The CDR3 is made up of 13 amino acids. The ends were cut back, 6 bases at V and 0 bases at J, with 9 bases in the middle. This CDR3 reads CASRVGSSYEQYF. Written as DNA, the CDR3 is TGTGCCAGCAGGGTGGGCTCCTCCTACGAGCAGTACTTC.

This chain connects TRBV9 to TRBJ2-1; 7 positions match TRBD2. CDR1 and CDR2 (germline): SGDLS, YYNGEE. V was pared by 0 bases and J by 5 bases, with 17 bases of the junction left unmatched. CDR3 size: 19 residues. CDR3 sequence reads: CASSVVWSSGSKLHNEQFF. DNA for the CDR3: TGTGCCAGCAGCGTAGTCTGGTCTAGCGGCTCTAAACTGCACAATGAGCAGTTCTTC.

The table lists this clone with a count of one. The genes are TRBV5-1 and TRBJ2-1; the match to TRBD2 covers 10 bases. The ends lost 0 bases at V and 1 base at J; junction bases unmatched: 4. The CDR3 runs 17 residues. Looked up from germline, CDR1 is SGHRS and CDR2 is YFSETQ. The CDR3 DNA follows: TGCGCCAGCAGCTTGGACCCTAGCGGGGGATCCTACAATGAGCAGTTCTTC. It encodes CASSLDPSGGSYNEQFF.

This sequence joins TRBV2 and TRBJ2-2, with D tentatively TRBD2 (5 bases). Between the trimmed V and J ends, which lost 5 bases and 4 bases, there was a span of 8 bases. This CDR3 is built from 13 residues. Germline assignment: CDR1 SNHLY and CDR2 FYNNEI. The CDR3 is CASSSRATGELFF. For the CDR3, the DNA is TGTGCCAGCAGTTCGAGGGCCACCGGGGAGCTGTTTTTT.

This clone was seen a handful of times. CDR3 in amino acids: CASTLNEQFF. As DNA, the CDR3 is TGTGCCAGCACCCTTAATGAGCAGTTCTTC. This sequence joins TRBV7-9 and TRBJ2-1; D ambiguous. V was pared by 7 bases and J by 7 bases, with 5 bases between. CDR1 is SEHNR and CDR2 is FQNEAQ in the germline V gene (reference sequence). The CDR3 length is 10 residues.

This sequence joins TRBV27 and TRBJ2-3; D is unresolved. Per germline, CDR1 MNHEY and CDR2 SMNVEV (reference sequence). Trimming shortened V by 5 bases and J by 4 bases, and 13 bases separated the two germline ends. This CDR3 is 14 amino acids long. CDR3 in DNA: TGTGCCAGCAGTGACTTGCCTATCGCAGATACGCAGTATTTT. Amino acid sequence: CASSDLPIADTQYF.

The rearrangement uses TRBV7-9 and TRBJ2-5; 9 nucleotides agree with TRBD1. With V trimmed by 2 bases and J by 1 base, 8 bases remained unmatched. CDR1 and CDR2 (germline): SEHNR, FQNEAQ (reference sequence). CDR3 size: 17 residues. The CDR3 sequence is CASSLPGDRELQETQYF. The CDR3 region has the DNA TGTGCCAGCAGCTTACCTGGGGACAGGGAACTCCAAGAGACCCAGTACTTC.

This clone was seen once. This chain links TRBV25-1 with TRBJ2-1, with TRBD2 as a possible D gene (7 bases). V gave up 9 bases and J gave up 8 bases, with 23 bases separating them. This CDR3 has 15 amino acids. CDR1 and CDR2 from the germline V gene are MGHDK and SYGVNS. CDR3 nucleotides: TGTGCCAGTTCCCGCCGGGGGGCAGGTGGCGATGAGCAGTTCTTC. Its translation is CASSRRGAGGDEQFF.

This rearrangement joins TRBV13 to TRBJ2-7; the match to TRBD2 covers 7 bases. This CDR3 is built from 14 residues. Unmatched junction bases numbered 4, after V lost 3 bases and J lost 2 bases. From germline, CDR1 is PRHDT and CDR2 FYEKMQ (reference sequence). CDR3 bases: TGTGCCAGCAGCTTGGTGGGAGGGGCCTACGAGCAGTACTTC. It is translated as CASSLVGGAYEQYF.

CDR3 sequence reads: CSVEAGAAKNIQYF. CDR3 DNA sequence: TGCAGCGTTGAGGCGGGAGCAGCCAAAAACATTCAGTACTTC. The chain recombines TRBV29-1 with TRBJ2-4, with 7 bases aligning to TRBD2. Germline trimming cut 3 bases from V and 0 bases from J; bases unmatched to any gene: 2. The CDR3 spans 14 residues. Germline CDR1 SQVTM, CDR2 ANQGSEA.

V usage is TRBV30 and J usage is TRBJ1-2, with D maybe TRBD1 (5 bases). The CDR3 is made up of 13 amino acids. CDR1 and CDR2 from the germline V gene are GTSNPN and SVGIG (reference sequence). Deletions cut 3 bases from V and 8 bases from J, with 16 bases between. The CDR3 DNA reads as TGTGCCTGGAGCCGCGGAGGGGCGAAAGGCTACACCTTC. It is translated as CAWSRGGAKGYTF.

The CDR3 sequence: CASSPRGGLAENEQFF. The CDR3 DNA reads TGTGCCAGTAGCCCCCGAGGGGGACTAGCTGAGAATGAGCAGTTCTTC. The chain recombines TRBV19 with TRBJ2-1, with 9 nucleotides matching TRBD2. The CDR3 covers 16 residues. J gave up 7 bases and V 6 bases, and 13 bases lay outside the gene matches. CDR1 is LNHDA and CDR2 is SQIVND in the germline V gene (reference sequence).

The DNA of the CDR3 is TGCAGAGCGGGAGGGCGCGATGAGCAGTTCTTC. It specifies CRAGGRDEQFF. This chain links TRBV20-1 with TRBJ2-1, with 10 bases aligning to TRBD2. Germline assignment: CDR1 DFQATT and CDR2 SNEGSKA (reference sequence). The CDR3 has 11 residues.

J is TRBJ2-4 and V is TRBV7-9; 7 bases are a match to TRBD1. Per germline, CDR1 SEHNR and CDR2 FQNEAQ (reference sequence). CDR3 length equals 14 residues. V lost 3 bases, J lost 7 bases, and 6 bases stayed unmatched. The CDR3 sequence: CASSFRQGGNIQYF. CDR3 DNA sequence: TGTGCCAGCAGCTTTCGACAGGGCGGGAACATTCAGTACTTC.

This chain joins TRBV19 and TRBJ1-1, with D unclear. V lost 9 bases, J lost 3 bases, and 8 bases lay in between. The CDR3 extends over 11 amino acids. Germline CDR1 and CDR2: LNHDA and SQIVND (reference sequence). CDR3 sequence (DNA): TGTGCCAGCGGGTCATACACTGAAGCTTTCTTT. As protein: CASGSYTEAFF.

The table lists this clone with a count of one. The rearrangement joins TRBV7-9 to TRBJ2-2; D might be TRBD2 (5 bases). The germline V and J ends were trimmed by 1 base and 3 bases, with 9 bases remaining between them. The CDR3 contains 15 residues. Germline CDR1 and CDR2: SEHNR and FQNEAQ (reference sequence). In DNA, the CDR3 is TGTGCCAGCAGCTTAGACACGGGATACACCGGGGAGCTGTTTTTT. As protein: CASSLDTGYTGELFF.

The gene calls are TRBV28 and TRBJ2-3, with D possibly matching TRBD1 (6 bases). Between the trimmed V and J ends, which lost 5 bases and 0 bases, there was a span of 12 bases. The CDR3 covers 15 residues. In germline, CDR1 is MDHEN, CDR2 SYDVKM. The CDR3 loop is CASSQYQGSTDTQYF. CDR3 DNA: TGTGCCAGCAGTCAATATCAGGGGAGCACAGATACGCAGTATTTT.

This clone was found a few times. The chain combines TRBV11-3 with TRBJ1-1, with unresolved D. CDR3 length: 14 amino acids. Germline V gene data show CDR1 as SGHNT and CDR2 as YENEEA. V lost 5 bases, J lost 3 bases, and 13 bases lay in between. CDR3 in DNA: TGTGCCAGCAGCCCAAACAGAGGGCACACTGAAGCTTTCTTT. Translated: CASSPNRGHTEAFF.

CDR3 nucleotide sequence: TGTGCCAGCAGCCCCGACCGGACTTTGGGTGAGACCCAGTACTTC. It is translated as CASSPDRTLGETQYF. The genes are TRBV7-7 and TRBJ2-5, with D possibly matching TRBD2 (5 bases). Trimming removed 5 bases at V and 5 bases at J, with 18 bases between. Germline CDR1 is SSHAT and CDR2 is FNYEAQ (reference sequence). The CDR3 has 15 residues.

This clone was counted once. The gene calls are TRBV19 and TRBJ2-1; 12 nucleotides line up with TRBD1. CDR3 size: 17 residues. Germline trimming cut 3 bases from V and 8 bases from J; bases unmatched to any gene: 11. Germline CDR1 and CDR2: LNHDA and SQIVND (reference sequence). CDR3 residues: CASSIWGQGAVRDEQFF. CDR3 sequence (DNA): TGTGCCAGTAGTATCTGGGGACAGGGGGCGGTTAGGGATGAGCAGTTCTTC.

The chain uses TRBV9 and TRBJ2-5, with TRBD2 as a possible D gene (5 bases). CDR1 and CDR2 from the germline V gene are SGDLS and YYNGEE. The CDR3 extends over 15 amino acids. V was cut by 4 bases and J by 1 base, with 14 bases left in between. CDR3 in amino acids: CASSTRALGQETQYF. The CDR3 DNA sequence: TGTGCCAGCAGCACGCGGGCTCTGGGCCAAGAGACCCAGTACTTC.